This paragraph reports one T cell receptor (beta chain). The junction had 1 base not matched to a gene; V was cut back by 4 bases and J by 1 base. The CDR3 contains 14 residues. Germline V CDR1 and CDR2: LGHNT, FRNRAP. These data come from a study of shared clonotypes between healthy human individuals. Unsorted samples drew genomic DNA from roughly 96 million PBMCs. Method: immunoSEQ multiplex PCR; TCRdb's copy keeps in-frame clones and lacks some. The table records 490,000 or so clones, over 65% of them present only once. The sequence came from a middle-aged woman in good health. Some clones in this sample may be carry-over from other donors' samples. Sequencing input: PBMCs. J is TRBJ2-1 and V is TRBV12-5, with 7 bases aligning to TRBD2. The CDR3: CASGSGGSYNEQFF. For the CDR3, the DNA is TGTGCTAGTGGTTCCGGGGGGTCCTACAATGAGCAGTTCTTC.